These 7 T cell receptor beta chains were sequenced from one sample in a study of cytomegalovirus exposure and HLA in healthy donors. Primers for the PCR totalled 60 Vbeta and 13 Jbeta. Repertoires were generated with immunoSEQ multiplex PCR, while TCRdb's copy carries only in-frame clones and drops some. Of some 93,000 clones listed, about two thirds are singletons. The sequenced material came from PBMCs. These receptors all stem from a boy aged 5-17 years in good health and CMV-seropositive.

The rearrangement links TRBV28 to TRBJ2-7, with 7 bases matching TRBD1. Unmatched junction bases numbered 14, after V lost 6 bases and J lost 0 bases. The V gene's germline CDR1 is MDHEN and CDR2 SYDVKM. The CDR3 is 17 amino acids. The CDR3 DNA sequence: TGTGCCAGCAGACAAGAGGGGTACAGGGGCTTCTCCTACGAGCAGTACTTC. Residues: CASRQEGYRGFSYEQYF.

In this sample, this clone turned up a few times. The chain is built from TRBV15 and TRBJ2-7; 7 positions agree with TRBD1. After removal of 5 bases from V and 6 bases from J, the junction contained 16 bases not matched to a gene. The CDR3 sequence is 16 residues long. CDR1 LNHNV and CDR2 YYDKDF come from the germline V gene (reference sequence). The CDR3 loop is CATSVEGGALGREQYF. The CDR3 DNA is TGTGCCACCAGCGTTGAAGGGGGCGCTTTGGGACGCGAGCAGTACTTC.

The J gene is TRBJ2-7, the V gene TRBV7-2; D might be TRBD1 (5 bases). With 3 bases removed from V and 2 bases from J, the gap between germline ends came to 8 bases. The germline CDR1 and CDR2 sequences are SGHTA and FQGNSA. The CDR3 runs 13 residues. Written as DNA, the CDR3 is TGTGCCAGCAGCTTTAGCAGGGCCTACGAGCAGTACTTC. It encodes CASSFSRAYEQYF.

This chain joins TRBV7-9 and TRBJ2-5, with 8 bases fitting TRBD1. The CDR3 spans 13 residues. CDR1 SEHNR and CDR2 FQNEAQ come from the germline V gene (reference sequence). V shed 7 bases and J 5 bases; nucleotides not matched to a gene: 6. CDR3 nucleotide sequence: TGTGCCAGCATCCCAACAGGGGGGGAGACCCAGTACTTC. Translating it yields CASIPTGGETQYF. Full variable domain (missing parts from reference TRBV7-9 and TRBJ2-5): DTGVSQNPRHKITKRGQNVTFRCDPISEHNRLYWYRQTLGQGPEFLTYFQNEAQLEKSRLLSDRFSAERPKGSFSTLEIQRTEQGDSAMYLCASIPTGGETQYFGPGTRLLVL.

This clone turned up a few times. J is TRBJ1-1 and V is TRBV4-1; 11 positions agree with TRBD1. J gave up 5 bases and V 0 bases, and 2 bases lay outside the gene matches. The germline V gene has CDR1 MGHRA and CDR2 YSYEKL. CDR3 size: 15 residues. CDR3 DNA sequence: TGCGCCAGCAGCCAAGAGGGACAGGGGGAAACTGAAGCTTTCTTT. This gives the protein CASSQEGQGETEAFF.

The chain links TRBV18 to TRBJ1-1, with TRBD1 matching 10 bases. The germline V gene encodes CDR1 KGHSH and CDR2 LQKENI. The ends lost 4 bases at V and 5 bases at J; junction bases unmatched: 10. CDR3 length: 16 residues. The CDR3 nucleotides read TGTGCCAGCTCACATTGGGACAGGGGAGAGAAGACTGAAGCTTTCTTT. Protein sequence: CASSHWDRGEKTEAFF.

This chain connects TRBV7-8 to TRBJ2-7, with TRBD1 as a possible D gene (6 bases). The V and J ends lost 0 bases and 5 bases respectively, with 11 bases between them. Germline lookup yields CDR1 SGHVS and CDR2 FQNEAQ. The CDR3 contains 14 residues. The CDR3, as DNA: TGTGCCAGCAGCTTAGCGAGACAGGTTGACGAGCAGTACTTC. Its protein product is CASSLARQVDEQYF.